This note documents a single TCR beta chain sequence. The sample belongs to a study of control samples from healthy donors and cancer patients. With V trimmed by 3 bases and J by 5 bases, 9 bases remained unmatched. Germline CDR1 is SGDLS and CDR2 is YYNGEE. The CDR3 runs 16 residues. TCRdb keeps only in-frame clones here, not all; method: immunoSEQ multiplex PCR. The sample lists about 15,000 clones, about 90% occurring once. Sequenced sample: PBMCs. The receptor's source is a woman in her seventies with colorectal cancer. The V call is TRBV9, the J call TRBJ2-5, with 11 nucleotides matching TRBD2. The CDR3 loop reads CASSAGLAGSRETQYF. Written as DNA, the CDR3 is TGTGCCAGCAGCGCAGGACTAGCGGGCTCCCGTGAGACCCAGTACTTC.